This T cell receptor (beta chain) was sequenced in a study of blood T cell repertoires in COVID-19. At the level of the study: The United States, Italy and Spain were the sources of the acute and convalescent COVID-19 samples. In each case, the material was cDNA or gDNA derived from T cells, B-cell-depleted T cells, or PBMCs.

Authors' analysis steps: Amplification of reference gene primers provided the estimated nucleated cell counts. The data were produced by immunoSEQ multiplex PCR, yet TCRdb's version contains in-frame clones alone and is incomplete. The V and J calls and clone size are taken from that table; D and trimming were inferred from the DNA. This sample carries about 180,000 clones, 80% to 90% of them seen once, and the ten largest clones take approximately 2%. CDR1 and CDR2 (germline): MDHEN, SYDVKM. This CDR3 contains 16 residues. V dropped 7 bases and J dropped 2 bases, with 20 bases sitting between them. The receptor was derived from a man between 18 and 29 years old who had recovered from COVID-19. The specimen was peripheral blood. The chain links TRBV28 to TRBJ1-2, with D possibly matching TRBD1 (5 bases). As DNA, the CDR3 is TGTGCCAGCACCCCCGCCCCAGGGCAGGGCAACTATGGCTACACCTTC. Translating gives CASTPAPGQGNYGYTF.